Sequencing of this TCR beta chain was carried out in a study of T-cell reconstitution after alpha-beta-depleted transplantation in children. General study points: At around two months after transplant, the alpha-beta T cells were reportedly derived from several hundred expanded clones that came from non-depleted graft cells. It was surviving recipient T cells and thymic progenitors that gave some patients high TCRbeta diversity at day 60.

This clonotype was counted ten times or more. Its antigen is unidentified. The germline CDR1 and CDR2 sequences are MNHNS and SASEGT. Trimming took off 5 bases at V and 0 bases at J, with 17 bases between the two ends. There are 17 residues in the CDR3. Unique molecular identifiers were incorporated into the prepared TCRbeta library. TCRdb reanalysed the PCR reads using MiXCR and keeps one entry per CDR3 protein. Altogether around 450,000 distinct CDR3 sequences are present, roughly two fifths being singletons, with the ten largest covering 27%. The source is a girl aged 2 to 9 with aplastic anemia, due to receive a stem cell transplant. The material sequenced was PBMCs, taken before TCRalphabeta/CD19-depleted stem cell transplant. The chain combines TRBV6-1 with TRBJ2-4, with D perhaps TRBD1 (6 bases). The CDR3 DNA sequence: TGTGCCAGCAGTAGGGGGACGGGCGTAATAGCCAAAAACATTCAGTACTTC. It encodes CASSRGTGVIAKNIQYF.